Each of the 27 T cell receptor beta chains below was sequenced from the same sample in a study of cytomegalovirus exposure and HLA in healthy donors. Method: immunoSEQ multiplex PCR; TCRdb's copy keeps in-frame clones and lacks some. The sample includes tens of thousands of clones, roughly 95% seen only once; the top ten take 4.5%. The sequenced sample consisted of PBMCs. Every receptor here comes from a woman aged 18-29 years in good health and CMV-seropositive.

V and J are TRBV2 and TRBJ2-2; TRBD2 matches at 8 bases. V shed 6 bases and J 4 bases; nucleotides not matched to a gene: 10. The CDR3 is 16 residues long. Germline loops: CDR1 SNHLY, CDR2 FYNNEI. The CDR3 bases are TGTGCCAGCAGACACACTAGCGGTCCATCCACCGGGGAGCTGTTTTTT. Translated: CASRHTSGPSTGELFF.

The CDR3 nucleotides read TGTGCCAGCACAAGGACAGAATACAATGAGCAGTTCTTC. It yields the protein CASTRTEYNEQFF. This chain joins TRBV7-9 and TRBJ2-1; possible D gene TRBD1, 6 bases. V was clipped by 7 bases and J by 4 bases, with 11 bases between them. Germline loops: CDR1 SEHNR, CDR2 FQNEAQ (reference sequence). There are 13 residues in the CDR3.

The chain recombines TRBV4-3 with TRBJ1-3; possibly TRBD1 for D (6 bases). The V gene lost 0 bases and the J gene lost 0 bases, with 12 bases spanning the gap. Looked up from germline, CDR1 is LGHNA and CDR2 is YSLEER. The CDR3 contains 17 residues. CDR3: CASSQDFGGASGNTIYF. Written as DNA, the CDR3 is TGCGCCAGCAGCCAAGATTTCGGGGGGGCCTCTGGAAACACCATATATTTT.

The gene calls are TRBV7-3 and TRBJ2-7; 10 bases are shared with TRBD1. After removal of 5 bases from V and 2 bases from J, the junction contained 3 bases not matched to a gene. The CDR3 loop spans 14 amino acids. Germline-derived CDR1 and CDR2 are SGHTA and FQGTGA. The CDR3 DNA sequence: TGTGCCAGCAGCCCCGGGACAGGGGCCTACGAGCAGTACTTC. This gives the protein CASSPGTGAYEQYF.

The chain joins TRBV6-4 to TRBJ2-7; 11 bases fit TRBD2. CDR1 is MRHNA, CDR2 SNTAGT, per germline. The CDR3 has 15 amino acids. J lost 6 bases, V lost 6 bases, and 10 bases had no gene match. CDR3 bases: TGTGCCAGCAGCGAGATAGCGGGAGGGCCCTCCGAGCAGTACTTC. Its protein product is CASSEIAGGPSEQYF.

This chain links TRBV11-3 with TRBJ2-5; D perhaps matches TRBD2 (5 bases). Trimming removed 1 base at V and 5 bases at J, with 11 bases between. This CDR3 has 14 residues. The germline gives CDR1 SGHNT, CDR2 YENEEA. CDR3 loop: CASSLVPSGETQYF. In DNA, the CDR3 is TGTGCCAGCAGCTTAGTGCCCAGCGGCGAGACCCAGTACTTC.

V is TRBV25-1 and J is TRBJ2-1; 12 nucleotides agree with TRBD2. The CDR3 runs 15 residues. Germline CDR1 MGHDK, CDR2 SYGVNS. V was clipped by 6 bases and J by 7 bases; unmatched bases: 7. As DNA, the CDR3 is TGTGCCAGCAGCGTACTAGCGGGAGGCCAGAATGAGCAGTTCTTC. It codes for CASSVLAGGQNEQFF.

The chain is built from TRBV7-9 and TRBJ2-3; 8 bases match TRBD2. V trimming: 1 base; J trimming: 4 bases; junction bases outside the gene matches: 4. The germline gives CDR1 SEHNR, CDR2 FQNEAQ (reference sequence). This CDR3 region has 15 residues. The chain's CDR3 is CASSLGGLGPDTQYF. For the CDR3, the DNA is TGTGCCAGCAGCTTAGGGGGACTAGGCCCAGATACGCAGTATTTT.

DNA for the CDR3: TGTGCCAGCAGCCCCCCGGGTGGCTATGGCTACACCTTC. Amino acids: CASSPPGGYGYTF. The rearrangement joins TRBV7-9 to TRBJ1-2; D remains ambiguous. The germline CDR1 and CDR2 sequences are SEHNR and FQNEAQ (reference sequence). V lost 5 bases, J lost 4 bases, and 11 bases lay in between. This CDR3 contains 13 residues.

The chain recombines TRBV7-2 with TRBJ2-3; 7 bases fit TRBD2. The CDR3 spans 14 residues. V lost 1 base, J lost 6 bases, and 4 bases stayed unmatched. CDR1 and CDR2 (germline): SGHTA, FQGNSA. The CDR3 loop reads CASSLGLSGDTQYF. CDR3 DNA sequence: TGTGCCAGCAGCTTAGGACTTAGCGGGGATACGCAGTATTTT.

The chain couples TRBV5-1 to TRBJ2-2; possible D gene TRBD1, 6 bases. CDR1 and CDR2 (germline): SGHRS, YFSETQ. CDR3 length equals 15 residues. V dropped 5 bases and J dropped 3 bases, with 14 bases sitting between them. In nucleotides, the CDR3 is TGCGCCAGCAGTGAATTGAGACAGGACACCGGGGAGCTGTTTTTT. Its protein product is CASSELRQDTGELFF.

The CDR3 region has the DNA TGTGCCAGTAATGACGGGTATAGCAATCAGCCCCAGCATTTT. Its protein product is CASNDGYSNQPQHF. The V and J genes are TRBV19 and TRBJ1-5; no reliable D call. Per the germline V gene, CDR1 is LNHDA and CDR2 is SQIVND (reference sequence). The CDR3 has 14 residues. Trimming left V 7 bases short and J 0 bases short, with 10 bases between.

V usage is TRBV6-6 and J usage is TRBJ1-5, with TRBD1 matching over 7 bases. The CDR3 sequence is 15 residues long. Trimming took 6 bases from V and 0 from J; bases not matched to a gene: 5. Germline CDR1 reads MNHNY; CDR2 reads SVGAGI (reference sequence). This chain's CDR3 is CASSRTGDSNQPQHF. In DNA, the CDR3 is TGTGCCAGCAGCCGGACAGGAGATAGCAATCAGCCCCAGCATTTT.

This chain joins TRBV30 and TRBJ2-5; TRBD2 matches at 7 bases. There are 12 residues in the CDR3. Looked up from germline, CDR1 is GTSNPN and CDR2 is SVGIG (reference sequence). Trimming took 4 bases from V and 1 from J; bases not matched to a gene: 0. CDR3 amino acids: CAWTSGQETQYF. The CDR3 DNA is TGTGCCTGGACTAGCGGCCAAGAGACCCAGTACTTC. Full variable domain (remainder filled in from reference TRBV30 and TRBJ2-5): SQTIHQWPATLVQPVGSPLSLECTVEGTSNPNLYWYRQAAGRGLQLLFYSVGIGQISSEVPQNLSASRPQDRQFILSSKKLLLSDSGFYLCAWTSGQETQYFGPGTRLLVL.

CDR3 sequence: CASSEEPGYEQYF. CDR3 DNA: TGCGCCAGCAGTGAGGAACCCGGCTACGAGCAGTACTTC. The V and J genes are TRBV5-1 and TRBJ2-7; D is unclear. This CDR3 spans 13 amino acids. CDR1 and CDR2 (germline): SGHRS, YFSETQ. Trimming left V 5 bases short and J 3 bases short, with 12 bases between.

CDR3 nucleotide sequence: TGTGCCTGGAGGTCCCGGACGCCTCTCGGGATTTTCTTT. Translated, it gives CAWRSRTPLGIFF. The chain is built from TRBV30 and TRBJ1-1; D remains unclear. The germline CDR1 and CDR2 sequences are GTSNPN and SVGIG (reference sequence). The V and J ends lost 3 bases and 13 bases respectively, with 21 bases between them. The length of the CDR3 is 13 residues.

The J gene is TRBJ2-6, the V gene TRBV2; no firm D call. Trimming left V 2 bases short and J 2 bases short, with 10 bases between. Germline lookup yields CDR1 SNHLY and CDR2 FYNNEI. The CDR3 totals 16 residues. This chain's CDR3 is CASSELGPTGANVLTF. The CDR3 DNA reads TGTGCCAGCAGTGAATTGGGCCCGACTGGGGCCAACGTCCTGACTTTC.

The chain couples TRBV4-3 to TRBJ2-7; possible D gene TRBD2, 6 bases. Germline V CDR1 and CDR2: LGHNA, YSLEER. V gave up 1 base and J gave up 4 bases, with 14 bases separating them. This CDR3 region has 15 residues. The CDR3 DNA reads as TGCGCCAGCAGCCAAGCGCGGGGCAAGGGGTACGAGCAGTACTTC. Translating it yields CASSQARGKGYEQYF.

The rearrangement joins TRBV5-6 to TRBJ2-7, with 13 bases matching TRBD2. Germline trimming cut 7 bases from V and 6 bases from J; bases unmatched to any gene: 4. Germline lookup yields CDR1 SGHDT and CDR2 YYEEEE. The CDR3 spans 13 residues. The CDR3 region is CASALAGGAEQYF. The CDR3 bases are TGTGCCAGCGCACTAGCGGGAGGGGCCGAGCAGTACTTC.

J is TRBJ2-1 and V is TRBV11-2, with D tentatively TRBD1 (6 bases). V dropped 4 bases and J dropped 0 bases, with 10 bases sitting between them. Per germline, CDR1 SGHAT and CDR2 FQNNGV. The CDR3 has 15 residues. This CDR3 is CASSSGAGSYNEQFF. CDR3 DNA sequence: TGTGCCAGCAGCTCAGGGGCAGGCTCCTACAATGAGCAGTTCTTC.

The gene calls are TRBV5-6 and TRBJ2-5, with 7 nucleotides matching TRBD1. Trimming took 0 bases from V and 5 from J; bases not matched to a gene: 7. From germline, CDR1 is SGHDT and CDR2 YYEEEE. This CDR3 region has 15 residues. CDR3 in DNA: TGTGCCAGCAGCTTGGTGCCGGGACAGCAGGAGACCCAGTACTTC. This gives the protein CASSLVPGQQETQYF.

The chain joins TRBV13 to TRBJ2-3; D gene unclear. There are 11 residues in the CDR3. V was trimmed by 3 bases and J by 5 bases, leaving 3 bases between them. CDR1 PRHDT and CDR2 FYEKMQ come from the germline V gene (reference sequence). The CDR3: CASSFRDTQYF. The DNA for the CDR3 is TGTGCCAGCAGCTTCCGAGATACGCAGTATTTT.

This chain uses TRBV15 with TRBJ2-1; D remains unclear. V shed 8 bases and J shed 2 bases, with 4 bases lying between them. The CDR3 runs to 11 residues. Per germline, CDR1 LNHNV and CDR2 YYDKDF (reference sequence). CDR3 nucleotides: TGTGCCACCTCTACCTACAATGAGCAGTTCTTC. It yields the protein CATSTYNEQFF.

The chain links TRBV28 to TRBJ2-1; D not resolved. Germline V CDR1 and CDR2: MDHEN, SYDVKM. V gave up 2 bases and J gave up 5 bases, with 16 bases separating them. The CDR3 extends over 16 amino acids. The CDR3 loop reads CASSLGGGITNNEQFF. CDR3 in DNA: TGTGCCAGCAGTTTAGGCGGCGGAATAACTAACAATGAGCAGTTCTTC. Full variable domain (remainder filled in from reference TRBV28 and TRBJ2-1): DVKVTQSSRYLVKRTGEKVFLECVQDMDHENMFWYRQDPGLGLRLIYFSYDVKMKEKGDIPEGYSVSREKKERFSLILESASTNQTSMYLCASSLGGGITNNEQFFGPGTRLTVL.

The CDR3 loop is CASSRDRAYEQYF. In nucleotides, the CDR3 is TGTGCCAGCAGCCGGGACAGGGCCTACGAGCAGTACTTC. The chain links TRBV27 to TRBJ2-7, with 9 nucleotides matching TRBD1. The CDR3 runs 13 residues. Germline trimming cut 6 bases from V and 2 bases from J; bases unmatched to any gene: 2. Germline CDR1 is MNHEY and CDR2 is SMNVEV (reference sequence).

V usage is TRBV2 and J usage is TRBJ2-1, with D maybe TRBD2 (6 bases). CDR3 length equals 12 residues. Germline values: CDR1 SNHLY, CDR2 FYNNEI. V shed 6 bases and J shed 12 bases, with 15 bases lying between them. CDR3 nucleotides: TGTGCCAGCAGCCCCGGGGGACTTTGGCAGTTCTTC. Translation: CASSPGGLWQFF.

The chain recombines TRBV19 with TRBJ2-1; a possible D gene is TRBD1 (6 bases). The CDR3 covers 14 residues. Germline V gene lookup returns CDR1 LNHDA and CDR2 SQIVND (reference sequence). Trimming shortened V by 6 bases and J by 4 bases, and 13 bases separated the two germline ends. The CDR3, as DNA: TGTGCCAGTAGCGACCGGGACACTTACAATGAGCAGTTCTTC. It is translated as CASSDRDTYNEQFF.